Sequencing of this TCR delta chain was carried out in a study of delta chains in infants with herpesvirus infections. Reverse transcription of PBMC RNA used primers specific for the gamma and delta chains. TCRdb repeated clone calling on the RT-PCR reads with CATT. This sample has 300 to 400 delta-chain clones, with about 30% found just once. Details on this clone: The antigen is undetermined.

V lost 1 base to trimming and J lost 0 bases; unmatched junction nucleotides: 37. CDR1 TSWWSYY and CDR2 QGS come from the germline V gene. This CDR3 comprises 29 residues. Points from the study as a whole: Limitations included few samples and no matched controls for race or environment.

V usage is TRDV1 and J usage is TRDJ2, with TRDD3 matching over 11 bases. This TCR was sampled from a human donor who was a Ugandan infant, either HIV-exposed or HIV-unexposed (not recorded which). The sequencing used peripheral blood, collected at time point 3 of longitudinal follow-up. The CDR3 DNA sequence: TGTGCTCTTGGGGAACAAGTCCCGACGTACTGGGGGATAGATTCCTATTCGGCGGGACTACCGGCTTTGACAGCACAACTCTTCTTT. This encodes CALGEQVPTYWGIDSYSAGLPALTAQLFF.